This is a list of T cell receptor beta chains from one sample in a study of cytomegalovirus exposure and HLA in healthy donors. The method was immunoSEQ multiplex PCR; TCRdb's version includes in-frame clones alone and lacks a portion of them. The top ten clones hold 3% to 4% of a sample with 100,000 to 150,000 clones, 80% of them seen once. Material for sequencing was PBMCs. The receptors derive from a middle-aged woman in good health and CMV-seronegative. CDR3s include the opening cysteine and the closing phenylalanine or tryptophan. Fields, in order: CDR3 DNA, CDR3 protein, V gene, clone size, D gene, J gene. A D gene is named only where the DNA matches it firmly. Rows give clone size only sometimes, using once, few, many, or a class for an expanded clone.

CDR3 DNA: TGTGCCAGCAGCGCTGGCCCGGGGTATCAGCCCCAGCATTTT; CDR3 protein: CASSAGPGYQPQHF; V gene: TRBV7-8; clone size: NA; D gene: NA; J gene: TRBJ1-5
CDR3 DNA: TGTGCCAGCAGTTTAAAGGGACGAGCGGGTTTCTTC; CDR3 protein: CASSLKGRAGFF; V gene: TRBV28; clone size: NA; D gene: NA; J gene: TRBJ2-1
CDR3 DNA: TGTGCCAGCAGCCCCCTAGCGGGAGTCGGAGATACGCAGTATTTT; CDR3 protein: CASSPLAGVGDTQYF; V gene: TRBV7-2; clone size: NA; D gene: TRBD2; J gene: TRBJ2-3
CDR3 DNA: TGTGCCAGCAGGGAGACAGGCGATAGCTCCTACGAGCAGTACTTC; CDR3 protein: CASRETGDSSYEQYF; V gene: TRBV11-2; clone size: NA; D gene: NA; J gene: TRBJ2-7
CDR3 DNA: TGTGCCAGCAGCTTGGCCCGAAGCCCAACCGGGGAGCTGTTTTTT; CDR3 protein: CASSLARSPTGELFF; V gene: TRBV5-6; clone size: NA; D gene: NA; J gene: TRBJ2-2
CDR3 DNA: TGCGCCAGCAGCTTGGCCGGGAATGACTGGAATGGCTACACCTTC; CDR3 protein: CASSLAGNDWNGYTF; V gene: TRBV5-1; clone size: NA; D gene: NA; J gene: TRBJ1-2
CDR3 DNA: TGTGCCAGCAGCCAGAATCCAGAGAACACTGAAGCTTTCTTT; CDR3 protein: CASSQNPENTEAFF; V gene: TRBV4-2; clone size: few; D gene: NA; J gene: TRBJ1-1
CDR3 DNA: TGTGCCAGCAGCTTAAGGCAGGGGGTCTATAATTCACCCCTCCACTTT; CDR3 protein: CASSLRQGVYNSPLHF; V gene: TRBV7-2; clone size: NA; D gene: TRBD1; J gene: TRBJ1-6
CDR3 DNA: TGCAGCGTAGCTCACAGAGAACCCTACGAGCAGTACTTC; CDR3 protein: CSVAHREPYEQYF; V gene: TRBV29-1; clone size: NA; D gene: NA; J gene: TRBJ2-7
CDR3 DNA: TGTGCCAGCACCCCCGGGTGGGGCGGGAGGAGAGATGAGCAGTTCTTC; CDR3 protein: CASTPGWGGRRDEQFF; V gene: TRBV27; clone size: NA; D gene: TRBD2; J gene: TRBJ2-1
CDR3 DNA: TGTGCCAGCAGCTTGGGTGTGCAGAATGAGCAGTTCTTC; CDR3 protein: CASSLGVQNEQFF; V gene: TRBV5-6; clone size: NA; D gene: NA; J gene: TRBJ2-1
CDR3 DNA: TGTGCCAGCAGCCAAGATCTAGCGGGTCACTACGAGCAGTACTTC; CDR3 protein: CASSQDLAGHYEQYF; V gene: TRBV4-2; clone size: NA; D gene: TRBD2; J gene: TRBJ2-7
CDR3 DNA: TGTGCCGCGCGGGGCTCTGGGGAAAAACTGTTTTTT; CDR3 protein: CAARGSGEKLFF; V gene: TRBV28; clone size: NA; D gene: NA; J gene: TRBJ1-4
CDR3 DNA: TGTGCCAGTAGCCAGGGGGCCCGACCCACAGATACGCAGTATTTT; CDR3 protein: CASSQGARPTDTQYF; V gene: TRBV19; clone size: once; D gene: TRBD1; J gene: TRBJ2-3
CDR3 DNA: TGTGCCAGCAGAAATAACTACGAGCAGTACTTC; CDR3 protein: CASRNNYEQYF; V gene: TRBV27; clone size: NA; D gene: NA; J gene: TRBJ2-7
CDR3 DNA: TGTGCCAGCCATCTACTGAACACTGAAGCTTTCTTT; CDR3 protein: CASHLLNTEAFF; V gene: TRBV18; clone size: NA; D gene: NA; J gene: TRBJ1-1
CDR3 DNA: TGCGCCAGCAGCGTTGGTTGGCAGGGGGCCGGAGAGACCCAGTACTTC; CDR3 protein: CASSVGWQGAGETQYF; V gene: TRBV5-1; clone size: NA; D gene: TRBD1; J gene: TRBJ2-5
CDR3 DNA: TGTGCCAGCAGCTCGCACAGGGGAAAGAACACTGAAGCTTTCTTT; CDR3 protein: CASSSHRGKNTEAFF; V gene: TRBV11-2; clone size: NA; D gene: TRBD1; J gene: TRBJ1-1
CDR3 DNA: TGCAGCGTTTTACGTGCGGGTCAAGGTGAGCAGTTCTTC; CDR3 protein: CSVLRAGQGEQFF; V gene: TRBV29-1; clone size: NA; D gene: NA; J gene: TRBJ2-1
CDR3 DNA: TGTGCCAGCAGCCTTCGCGGGGGGCTCAGAACCGATGGCTACACCTTC; CDR3 protein: CASSLRGGLRTDGYTF; V gene: TRBV5-8; clone size: NA; D gene: NA; J gene: TRBJ1-2
CDR3 DNA: TGTGCCAGTAGCTGGACAGGGGCAGATACGCAGTATTTT; CDR3 protein: CASSWTGADTQYF; V gene: TRBV19; clone size: NA; D gene: TRBD1; J gene: TRBJ2-3
CDR3 DNA: TGTGCCAGCAGACCCAAGCAGGGGGCGAACACTGAAGCTTTCTTT; CDR3 protein: CASRPKQGANTEAFF; V gene: TRBV7-2; clone size: NA; D gene: TRBD1; J gene: TRBJ1-1
CDR3 DNA: TGTGCCAGCAGCCCCGCGGGGACTAACTATGGCTACACCTTC; CDR3 protein: CASSPAGTNYGYTF; V gene: TRBV5-6; clone size: NA; D gene: NA; J gene: TRBJ1-2
CDR3 DNA: TGTGCCACCAGCACCCGACTGACCAACACTGAAGCTTTCTTT; CDR3 protein: CATSTRLTNTEAFF; V gene: TRBV15; clone size: NA; D gene: NA; J gene: TRBJ1-1
CDR3 DNA: TGTGCCAGCAGTTTATTTACAGGGTCGAACACCGGGGAGCTGTTTTTT; CDR3 protein: CASSLFTGSNTGELFF; V gene: TRBV27; clone size: NA; D gene: NA; J gene: TRBJ2-2
CDR3 DNA: TGTGCCAGCACCCCGACTAGCTCCTACGAGCAGTACTTC; CDR3 protein: CASTPTSSYEQYF; V gene: TRBV28; clone size: NA; D gene: NA; J gene: TRBJ2-7
CDR3 DNA: TGTGCCAGCAGACCTCCTTGGGGGGACACTGAAGCTTTCTTT; CDR3 protein: CASRPPWGDTEAFF; V gene: TRBV6-5; clone size: few; D gene: NA; J gene: TRBJ1-1
CDR3 DNA: TGTGCCAGCAGTGAAGGTGGGGGGTGGAACGAAAAACTGTTTTTT; CDR3 protein: CASSEGGGWNEKLFF; V gene: TRBV6-1; clone size: few; D gene: NA; J gene: TRBJ1-4
CDR3 DNA: TGTGCCAGCAGCCTAACTAGCGGGAGGCTCAATGAGCAGTTCTTC; CDR3 protein: CASSLTSGRLNEQFF; V gene: TRBV7-2; clone size: few; D gene: TRBD2; J gene: TRBJ2-1
CDR3 DNA: TGCAGCGTTGCCACCCCTAGCGGGGGGCCCAACGAGCAGTACTTC; CDR3 protein: CSVATPSGGPNEQYF; V gene: TRBV29-1; clone size: once; D gene: TRBD2; J gene: TRBJ2-7
CDR3 DNA: TGTGCCAGCAGTTGGGGAGGGGCCGAGCAGTACTTC; CDR3 protein: CASSWGGAEQYF; V gene: TRBV6-6; clone size: NA; D gene: TRBD2; J gene: TRBJ2-7
CDR3 DNA: TGTGCCAGCAGCTCCCCCGTCGTCAGGGGGGAGGTCGACACCGGGGAGCTGTTTTTT; CDR3 protein: CASSSPVVRGEVDTGELFF; V gene: TRBV7-9; clone size: NA; D gene: NA; J gene: TRBJ2-2
CDR3 DNA: TGTGCCAGCAGCTTAGGGACAGGGGAAAATCAGCCCCAGCATTTT; CDR3 protein: CASSLGTGENQPQHF; V gene: TRBV27; clone size: NA; D gene: TRBD1; J gene: TRBJ1-5
CDR3 DNA: TGCGCCAGCAGCTTGGACGGGAGAGGCCAAGAGACCCAGTACTTC; CDR3 protein: CASSLDGRGQETQYF; V gene: TRBV5-1; clone size: NA; D gene: NA; J gene: TRBJ2-5
CDR3 DNA: TGTGCCAGCAGCTTGGACGGAGCTAACTATGGCTACACCTTC; CDR3 protein: CASSLDGANYGYTF; V gene: TRBV5-4; clone size: NA; D gene: NA; J gene: TRBJ1-2
CDR3 DNA: TGTGCCAGCAGCCTTGTTCAGGAAACGTACCAAGAGACCCAGTACTTC; CDR3 protein: CASSLVQETYQETQYF; V gene: TRBV5-4; clone size: once; D gene: NA; J gene: TRBJ2-5
CDR3 DNA: TGTGCCAGCAGTCCATCTTCGGGACAGATCTCCTACGAGCAGTACTTC; CDR3 protein: CASSPSSGQISYEQYF; V gene: TRBV27; clone size: NA; D gene: TRBD1; J gene: TRBJ2-7
CDR3 DNA: TGTGCCAGCAGCGTAGGGGCAGAGAATCAGCCCCAGCATTTT; CDR3 protein: CASSVGAENQPQHF; V gene: TRBV9; clone size: NA; D gene: NA; J gene: TRBJ1-5
CDR3 DNA: TGTGCCAGCAGCGACACCGGGACAGGGGCATCTGAAAAACTGTTTTTT; CDR3 protein: CASSDTGTGASEKLFF; V gene: TRBV5-6; clone size: few; D gene: TRBD1; J gene: TRBJ1-4